The 20 T cell receptor beta chains listed next were all sequenced from one sample in a study of cytomegalovirus exposure and HLA in healthy donors. Use of 60 Vbeta and 13 Jbeta primers characterized the PCR. The repertoire was sequenced with immunoSEQ multiplex PCR; TCRdb's copy has only in-frame clones and lacks some. The data show 120,000 or so clones, with roughly 80% seen just once and about 11% held by the top ten. The specimen sequenced was PBMCs. The receptors come from a man in his thirties or forties in good health and CMV-seropositive.

This clone was observed a few times. The chain carries TRBV6-4 and TRBJ2-1; 14 nucleotides line up with TRBD2. This CDR3 spans 15 amino acids. Per germline, CDR1 MRHNA and CDR2 SNTAGT. Trimming removed 4 bases from V and 8 bases from J; junction bases left unmatched: 4. The CDR3 protein is CASSAGTSGSDEQFF. In DNA, the CDR3 is TGTGCCAGCAGTGCCGGGACTAGCGGGAGTGATGAGCAGTTCTTC.

V usage is TRBV28 and J usage is TRBJ2-3, with a weak D call TRBD2 (5 bases). Between the trimmed V and J ends, which lost 5 bases and 0 bases, there was a span of 12 bases. Germline assignment: CDR1 MDHEN and CDR2 SYDVKM. The CDR3 loop spans 15 amino acids. CDR3 amino acids: CASSSLGESTDTQYF. The CDR3 DNA reads TGTGCCAGCAGTAGTCTCGGGGAAAGCACAGATACGCAGTATTTT. Variable domain in full (rest from reference TRBV28 and TRBJ2-3): DVKVTQSSRYLVKRTGEKVFLECVQDMDHENMFWYRQDPGLGLRLIYFSYDVKMKEKGDIPEGYSVSREKKERFSLILESASTNQTSMYLCASSSLGESTDTQYFGPGTRLTVL.

This clone was detected only a few times. This chain links TRBV13 with TRBJ2-3; the D is unclear. Trimming took off 4 bases at V and 5 bases at J, with 7 bases between the two ends. Germline values: CDR1 PRHDT, CDR2 FYEKMQ (reference sequence). The CDR3 sequence is 12 residues long. The CDR3 nucleotides read TGTGCCAGCAGCTCCCCTCGAGATACGCAGTATTTT. The encoded protein is CASSSPRDTQYF.

This CDR3 is CASSQGGGVGTGELFF. In DNA form, the CDR3 reads TGCGCCAGCAGCCAAGGAGGGGGCGTAGGTACCGGGGAGCTGTTTTTT. This chain uses TRBV4-3 with TRBJ2-2; 7 bases fit TRBD1. Trimming removed 1 base from V and 5 bases from J; junction bases left unmatched: 7. The germline V gene has CDR1 LGHNA and CDR2 YSLEER. The CDR3 length is 16 residues.

This chain uses TRBV28 with TRBJ2-7; 8 bases are a match to TRBD1. There are 16 residues in the CDR3. Germline V gene data show CDR1 as MDHEN and CDR2 as SYDVKM. The V segment lost 3 bases and the J segment 0 bases; nucleotides outside the gene matches: 7. The CDR3 nucleotides read TGTGCCAGCAGTTTCTCCCCCGGGACAGGCTCCTACGAGCAGTACTTC. Protein: CASSFSPGTGSYEQYF.

The chain has TRBV11-3 and TRBJ1-3; 7 nucleotides agree with TRBD1. The CDR3 has 15 amino acids. Germline CDR1 SGHNT, CDR2 YENEEA. V was pared by 2 bases and J by 7 bases, with 8 bases of the junction left unmatched. CDR3 protein: CASSLSGGISNTIYF. CDR3 in DNA: TGTGCCAGCAGCTTATCAGGGGGTATCTCCAACACCATATATTTT.

A few counts support this clone. The chain has TRBV4-2 and TRBJ2-7; maybe TRBD2 (7 bases). There are 16 residues in the CDR3. Per the germline V gene, CDR1 is LGHNA and CDR2 is YNFKEQ. V was trimmed by 0 bases and J by 5 bases, leaving 17 bases between them. CDR3 sequence (DNA): TGTGCCAGCAGCCAAGATCAAGGGGGAGGGTTTGACGAGCAGTACTTC. Translated: CASSQDQGGGFDEQYF.

About this clone: The germline gene is not matched at one end of the junction; a read error may be the cause. The chain has TRBV15 and TRBJ2-4; D perhaps matches TRBD1 (5 bases). CDR3 length equals 17 residues. From germline, CDR1 is LNHNV and CDR2 YYDKDF (reference sequence). In DNA, the CDR3 is TGTGCCACCGGCAGATTGGGGCCGCGCGGACGCAAAAACATTCAGTACTTC. It codes for CATGRLGPRGRKNIQYF.

The V and J genes are TRBV19 and TRBJ2-1; 7 bases are shared with TRBD2. There are 15 residues in the CDR3. Trimming removed 1 base from V and 0 bases from J; junction bases left unmatched: 0. Germline V lookup: CDR1 LNHDA, CDR2 SQIVND (reference sequence). CDR3 in DNA: TGTGCCAGTAGTATAGGGGGGGGCTCCTACAATGAGCAGTTCTTC. It translates to CASSIGGGSYNEQFF.

The chain has TRBV5-1 and TRBJ1-4; 9 bases are a match to TRBD1. The V gene end was trimmed by 3 bases and the J gene end by 5 bases; junction bases not matched to a gene: 5. This CDR3 contains 15 residues. Germline CDR1 is SGHRS and CDR2 is YFSETQ. CDR3 bases: TGCGCCAGCAGCTCGTGGACAGGGGAAAATGAAAAACTGTTTTTT. Translation gives CASSSWTGENEKLFF.

This rearrangement joins TRBV2 to TRBJ1-1; D is ambiguous. Germline CDR1 is SNHLY and CDR2 is FYNNEI. The V end lost 8 bases, the J end lost 0 bases, and 10 bases lay between the germline ends. The CDR3 has 13 residues. CDR3 nucleotide sequence: TGTGCCAGCGAACGGGAGTTGAACACTGAAGCTTTCTTT. Protein: CASERELNTEAFF. The variable domain in full, with the rest retrieved from reference TRBV2 and TRBJ1-1, is EPEVTQTPSHQVTQMGQEVILRCVPISNHLYFYWYRQILGQKVEFLVSFYNNEISEKSEIFDDQFSVERPDGSNFTLKIRSTKLEDSAMYFCASERELNTEAFFGQGTRLTVV.

This chain uses TRBV4-2 with TRBJ1-1; possible D gene TRBD1, 5 bases. The CDR3 spans 14 residues. The V end lost 0 bases, the J end lost 11 bases, and 16 bases lay between the germline ends. Germline V gene data show CDR1 as LGHNA and CDR2 as YNFKEQ. CDR3 amino acids: CASSQDQMGGRAFF. The CDR3 DNA sequence: TGTGCCAGCAGCCAAGATCAAATGGGGGGGAGGGCTTTCTTT.

The chain combines TRBV7-6 with TRBJ2-1; TRBD2 matches at 8 bases. The CDR3 extends over 19 amino acids. V gave up 7 bases and J gave up 8 bases; unmatched junction bases: 25. In germline, CDR1 is SGHVS, CDR2 FNYEAQ. DNA of the CDR3: TGTGCCAGCATCAACCCCGCGGGGGGTGTAGCGCAGCCGCTGGATGAGCAGTTCTTC. Its translation is CASINPAGGVAQPLDEQFF.

V usage is TRBV4-3 and J usage is TRBJ2-1, with 9 bases that match TRBD2. The CDR3 length is 17 residues. The V gene's germline CDR1 is LGHNA and CDR2 YSLEER. Trimming at V came to 4 bases and at J to 8 bases, leaving 15 bases not matched to a gene. CDR3 sequence: CASSPQRLAGDADEQFF. The DNA for the CDR3 is TGCGCCAGCAGCCCTCAAAGGTTAGCGGGAGATGCGGATGAGCAGTTCTTC.

CDR3 bases: TGTGCCAGCCGGGACATATCCTCCACTGAAGCTTTCTTT. It translates to CASRDISSTEAFF. This rearrangement joins TRBV6-1 to TRBJ1-1, with TRBD1 as a possible D gene (6 bases). The ends were cut back, 8 bases at V and 4 bases at J, with 14 bases in the middle. Germline CDR1 is MNHNS and CDR2 is SASEGT. This CDR3 comprises 13 residues.

The CDR3 nucleotides read TGTGCCAGCAGCTTAAATCGTATCAGGGGTGAAGAGACCCAGTACTTC. Its protein product is CASSLNRIRGEETQYF. V gene TRBV7-9 combines with J gene TRBJ2-5, with D tentatively TRBD1 (6 bases). The germline gives CDR1 SEHNR, CDR2 FQNEAQ (reference sequence). The CDR3 extends over 16 amino acids. The V end lost 2 bases, the J end lost 3 bases, and 16 bases lay between the germline ends.

The sample holds a few counts of this clone. The rearrangement links TRBV27 to TRBJ2-3; unclear D gene. V was cut by 6 bases and J by 4 bases, with 5 bases left in between. Germline V gene sequence: CDR1 MNHEY, CDR2 SMNVEV (reference sequence). The CDR3 contains 11 residues. CDR3 DNA sequence: TGTGCCAGCAGCCAGGCAGATACGCAGTATTTT. This gives the protein CASSQADTQYF.

This sequence joins TRBV10-2 and TRBJ2-1; D is possibly TRBD1 (5 bases). Germline V gene lookup returns CDR1 WSHSY and CDR2 SAAADI. V was pared by 6 bases and J by 5 bases, with 11 bases between. CDR3 length: 13 residues. The CDR3 loop reads CASRSGKDNEQFF. DNA of the CDR3: TGCGCCAGCAGGTCAGGGAAAGACAATGAGCAGTTCTTC.

CDR3 loop: CASSVGTGGVQPQHF. Here the CDR3 DNA reads TGTGCCAGCAGCGTAGGGACAGGGGGCGTTCAGCCCCAGCATTTT. This chain connects TRBV7-9 to TRBJ1-5; 12 nucleotides match TRBD1. The CDR3 is 15 amino acids. In germline, CDR1 is SEHNR, CDR2 FQNEAQ (reference sequence). Germline trimming cut 5 bases from V and 6 bases from J; bases unmatched to any gene: 5.

This clone is a singleton in its sample. The chain combines TRBV30 with TRBJ2-1; 7 nucleotides align to TRBD1. This CDR3 has 16 residues. CDR1 GTSNPN and CDR2 SVGIG come from the germline V gene (reference sequence). Unmatched junction bases numbered 7, after V lost 1 base and J lost 1 base. In DNA, the CDR3 is TGTGCCTGGAGTGCCCTCAGGGGGTGGTCCTACAATGAGCAGTTCTTC. Amino acids: CAWSALRGWSYNEQFF.